These 19 T cell receptor beta chains originate from one sample sequenced in a study of OX40 agonist ivuxolimab in advanced cancers. The protocol was immunoSEQ multiplex PCR, while the TCRdb copy is restricted to in-frame clones and leaves out a portion. This sample has about 14,000 clones, with approximately 94% found just once. Sequencing was performed on CD4+ or CD8+ T cells sorted from blood, taken in a trial of the OX40 agonist ivuxolimab. Every receptor here comes from an adult with an advanced solid tumor such as melanoma, head and neck, liver or kidney cancer.

The chain links TRBV6-5 to TRBJ2-7, with D unresolved. Germline values: CDR1 MNHEY, CDR2 SVGAGI. Between the trimmed V and J ends, which lost 10 bases and 2 bases, there was a span of 6 bases. This CDR3 has 10 amino acids. The CDR3 protein is CATGTYEQYF. CDR3 DNA sequence: TGTGCCACCGGTACCTACGAGCAGTACTTC.

This sequence joins TRBV7-9 and TRBJ2-1, with 10 bases identical to TRBD1. V was pared by 4 bases and J by 7 bases, with 7 bases of the junction left unmatched. CDR1 SEHNR and CDR2 FQNEAQ come from the germline V gene (reference sequence). The CDR3 has 15 residues. CDR3: CASSYDRGPANEQFF. CDR3 bases: TGTGCCAGCAGCTATGACAGGGGGCCTGCGAATGAGCAGTTCTTC.

This chain joins TRBV27 and TRBJ1-3, with TRBD1 matching 9 bases. J was trimmed by 8 bases and V by 5 bases; bases with no gene match: 10. The germline V gene has CDR1 MNHEY and CDR2 SMNVEV (reference sequence). CDR3 length: 15 residues. The chain's CDR3 is CASSPQGAPRYTIYF. The DNA for the CDR3 is TGTGCCAGCAGTCCACAGGGGGCGCCTAGGTACACCATATATTTT.

The genes are TRBV30 and TRBJ2-1; maybe TRBD1 (6 bases). Germline values: CDR1 GTSNPN, CDR2 SVGIG (reference sequence). CDR3 size: 16 residues. Trimming shortened V by 5 bases and J by 0 bases, and 17 bases separated the two germline ends. The CDR3 sequence: CAWGGGRDNSYNEQFF. As DNA, the CDR3 is TGTGCCTGGGGAGGTGGAAGGGACAACTCCTACAATGAGCAGTTCTTC.

The genes are TRBV9 and TRBJ2-1; D may be TRBD1 (6 bases). Trimming shortened V by 7 bases and J by 6 bases, and 8 bases separated the two germline ends. The CDR3 runs to 11 residues. Germline assignment: CDR1 SGDLS and CDR2 YYNGEE. CDR3 nucleotides: TGTGCCAGCGGGGGCCCCAATGAGCAGTTCTTC. It encodes CASGGPNEQFF.

V usage is TRBV29-1 and J usage is TRBJ2-5; the D gene is possibly TRBD2 (5 bases). This CDR3 has 14 amino acids. Germline V gives CDR1 SQVTM, CDR2 ANQGSEA. The V and J ends lost 7 bases and 8 bases respectively, with 23 bases between them. CDR3 in DNA: TGCAGCGCCCTAGGGCAGGCTAGCCCAACAACCCAGTACTTC. This codes for CSALGQASPTTQYF. The full variable domain, its missing parts supplied by reference TRBV29-1 and TRBJ2-5, is SAVISQKPSRDICQRGTSLTIQCQVDSQVTMMFWYRQQPGQSLTLIATANQGSEATYESGFVIDKFPISRPNLTFSTLTVSNMSPEDSSIYLCSALGQASPTTQYFGPGTRLLVL.

V and J are TRBV4-1 and TRBJ1-1; a possible D gene is TRBD1 (5 bases). V was trimmed by 1 base and J by 1 base, leaving 7 bases between them. This CDR3 is 14 amino acids long. Germline values: CDR1 MGHRA, CDR2 YSYEKL. The CDR3 DNA follows: TGCGCCAGCAGCCAAGTCGGGGCGAACACTGAAGCTTTCTTT. Translating it yields CASSQVGANTEAFF.

The CDR3 here is CASSTLQSSYEQYF. The CDR3 DNA reads TGTGCCAGCAGCACCCTACAGAGCTCCTACGAGCAGTACTTC. This sequence joins TRBV21-1 and TRBJ2-7; the listed D gene, TRBD1, was not tested against the DNA. TRBV21-1 is a documented pseudogene. CDR3 length equals 14 residues.

The J gene is TRBJ2-5, the V gene TRBV28; D may be TRBD2 (6 bases). Trimming cost V 7 bases and J 4 bases, with 19 bases left between them. The CDR3 has 15 residues. Germline CDR1 MDHEN, CDR2 SYDVKM. The CDR3: CASIAGLLPLETQYF. For the CDR3, the DNA is TGTGCCAGCATTGCGGGACTCCTGCCCTTAGAGACCCAGTACTTC.

This chain links TRBV28 with TRBJ1-2; 9 positions match TRBD1. The CDR3 contains 16 residues. With 8 bases clipped from V and 4 bases from J, the junction kept 14 bases outside the gene matches. Germline V lookup: CDR1 MDHEN, CDR2 SYDVKM. The CDR3 DNA sequence: TGTGCCAGCCAAGGGACAGGGAGCGCCCTTCTCTATGGCTACACCTTC. Its protein is CASQGTGSALLYGYTF.

This sequence joins TRBV28 and TRBJ2-7; D call uncertain. V lost 5 bases, J lost 5 bases, and 13 bases lay in between. The CDR3 spans 13 residues. In germline, CDR1 is MDHEN, CDR2 SYDVKM. The CDR3 sequence is CASSLLPRNEQYF. Here the CDR3 DNA reads TGTGCCAGCAGTCTTCTTCCTAGGAACGAGCAGTACTTC.

This clone was counted a single time. The rearrangement links TRBV6-5 to TRBJ2-5; D is unclear. Germline CDR1 reads MNHEY; CDR2 reads SVGAGI. There are 11 residues in the CDR3. V dropped 7 bases and J dropped 4 bases, with 7 bases sitting between them. The DNA of the CDR3 is TGTGCCAGCATGGGTGGAGAGACCCAGTACTTC. It encodes CASMGGETQYF.

This chain connects TRBV6-6 to TRBJ1-4; D is undetermined. Trimming left V 5 bases short and J 10 bases short, with 8 bases between. The CDR3 length is 11 residues. Germline CDR1 and CDR2: MNHNY and SVGAGI (reference sequence). The CDR3 coding sequence is TGTGCCAGCAGTCCCTCTGGAAAACTGTTTTTT. Its protein is CASSPSGKLFF.

This chain connects TRBV4-1 to TRBJ1-1, with D unresolved. CDR1 is MGHRA and CDR2 is YSYEKL in the germline V gene. V lost 0 bases, J lost 4 bases, and 6 bases lay in between. The CDR3 runs 13 residues. The CDR3 coding sequence is TGCGCCAGCAGCCAAGATGTATTCACTGAAGCTTTCTTT. Its protein product is CASSQDVFTEAFF.

The chain combines TRBV7-9 with TRBJ1-2, with D perhaps TRBD1 (6 bases). Looked up from germline, CDR1 is SEHNR and CDR2 is FQNEAQ (reference sequence). Trimming shortened V by 5 bases and J by 2 bases, and 24 bases separated the two germline ends. The CDR3 consists of 18 residues. CDR3 in DNA: TGTGCCAGCAGCCCACCTACCGGGACACAGTACGGGAACTATGGCTACACCTTC. This codes for CASSPPTGTQYGNYGYTF.

CDR3 DNA sequence: TGTGCCTGGGCGAGTTGGCTTAGTGGCTACACCTTC. It specifies CAWASWLSGYTF. J is TRBJ1-2 and V is TRBV30; D not certain. V was shortened by 5 bases and J by 7 bases, with 14 bases between the two germline ends. This CDR3 has 12 residues. The germline CDR1 and CDR2 sequences are GTSNPN and SVGIG (reference sequence).

The chain joins TRBV30 to TRBJ1-4, with a possible D match to TRBD1 (6 bases). The CDR3 runs 13 residues. Germline V gene sequence: CDR1 GTSNPN, CDR2 SVGIG (reference sequence). The V end lost 4 bases, the J end lost 2 bases, and 8 bases lay between the germline ends. CDR3 bases: TGTGCCTGGACAGGGGTGACTAATGAAAAACTGTTTTTT. This codes for CAWTGVTNEKLFF.

This chain links TRBV19 with TRBJ2-1; 12 nucleotides align to TRBD2. Looked up from germline, CDR1 is LNHDA and CDR2 is SQIVND (reference sequence). The CDR3 has 17 residues. The V segment lost 4 bases and the J segment 0 bases; nucleotides outside the gene matches: 4. The CDR3 sequence is CASSSTSGRSSYNEQFF. The CDR3 nucleotides read TGTGCCAGTAGTAGCACTAGCGGGAGGTCCTCCTACAATGAGCAGTTCTTC.

CDR3 sequence: CASSFGGAGYNEQFF. The CDR3 DNA reads TGTGCCAGCAGTTTCGGGGGGGCAGGGTACAATGAGCAGTTCTTC. V and J are TRBV27 and TRBJ2-1; 8 bases line up with TRBD2. This CDR3 contains 15 residues. Trimming took 3 bases from V and 4 from J; bases not matched to a gene: 5. The V gene's germline CDR1 is MNHEY and CDR2 SMNVEV (reference sequence).